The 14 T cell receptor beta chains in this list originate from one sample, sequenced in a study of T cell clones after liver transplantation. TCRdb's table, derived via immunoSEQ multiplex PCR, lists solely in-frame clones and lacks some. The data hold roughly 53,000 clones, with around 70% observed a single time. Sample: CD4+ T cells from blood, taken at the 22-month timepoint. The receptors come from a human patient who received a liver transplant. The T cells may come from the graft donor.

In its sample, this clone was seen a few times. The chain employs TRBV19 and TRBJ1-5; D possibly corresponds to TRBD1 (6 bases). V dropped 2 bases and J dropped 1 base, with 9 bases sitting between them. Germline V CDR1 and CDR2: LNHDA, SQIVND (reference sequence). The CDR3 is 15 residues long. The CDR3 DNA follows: TGTGCCAGTAGTATAAGGGGGGAGAGCAATCAGCCCCAGCATTTT. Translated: CASSIRGESNQPQHF. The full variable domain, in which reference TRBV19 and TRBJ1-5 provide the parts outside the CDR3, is DGGITQSPKYLFRKEGQNVTLSCEQNLNHDAMYWYRQDPGQGLRLIYYSQIVNDFQKGDIAEGYSVSREKKESFPLTVTSAQKNPTAFYLCASSIRGESNQPQHFGDGTRLSIL.

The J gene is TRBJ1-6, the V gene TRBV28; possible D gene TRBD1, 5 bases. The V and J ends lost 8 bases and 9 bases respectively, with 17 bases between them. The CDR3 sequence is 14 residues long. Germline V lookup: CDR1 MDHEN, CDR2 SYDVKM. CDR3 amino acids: CASSNGGMSSPLHF. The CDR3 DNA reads TGTGCCAGCTCAAACGGGGGGATGAGTTCACCCCTCCACTTT.

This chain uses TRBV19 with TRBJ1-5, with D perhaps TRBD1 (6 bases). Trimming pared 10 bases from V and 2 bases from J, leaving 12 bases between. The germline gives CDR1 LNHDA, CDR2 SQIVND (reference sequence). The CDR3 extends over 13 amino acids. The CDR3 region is CATNNRGNQPQHF. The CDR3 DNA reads TGTGCCACTAACAACAGGGGCAATCAGCCCCAGCATTTT.

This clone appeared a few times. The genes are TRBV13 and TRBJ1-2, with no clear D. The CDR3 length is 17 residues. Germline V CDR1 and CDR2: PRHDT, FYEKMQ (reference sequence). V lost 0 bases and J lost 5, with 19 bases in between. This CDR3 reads CASSLGLYSDKLYGYTF. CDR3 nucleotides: TGTGCCAGCAGCTTAGGCCTTTATTCGGATAAGCTGTATGGCTACACCTTC.

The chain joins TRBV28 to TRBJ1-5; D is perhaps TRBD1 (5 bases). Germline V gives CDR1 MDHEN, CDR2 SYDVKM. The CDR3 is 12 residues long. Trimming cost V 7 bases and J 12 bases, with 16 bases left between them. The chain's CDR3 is CASNERGVNQHF. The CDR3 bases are TGTGCCAGCAATGAAAGGGGCGTCAACCAGCATTTT.

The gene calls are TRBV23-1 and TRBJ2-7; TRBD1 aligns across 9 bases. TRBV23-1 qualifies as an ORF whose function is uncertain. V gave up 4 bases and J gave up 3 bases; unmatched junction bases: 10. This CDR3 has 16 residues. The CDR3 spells CASSPTPGTGRYEQYF. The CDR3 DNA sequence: TGCGCCAGCAGTCCTACTCCCGGGACAGGGCGCTACGAGCAGTACTTC.

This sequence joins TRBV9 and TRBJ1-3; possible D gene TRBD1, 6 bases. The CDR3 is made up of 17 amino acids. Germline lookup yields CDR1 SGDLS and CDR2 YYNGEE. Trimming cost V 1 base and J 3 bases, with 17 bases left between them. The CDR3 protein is CASSVTAGQGLGNTIYF. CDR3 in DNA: TGTGCCAGCAGCGTAACGGCGGGACAAGGGCTTGGAAACACCATATATTTT. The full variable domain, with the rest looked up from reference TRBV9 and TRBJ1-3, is DSGVTQTPKHLITATGQRVTLRCSPRSGDLSVYWYQQSLDQGLQFLIQYYNGEERAKGNILERFSAQQFPDLHSELNLSSLELGDSALYFCASSVTAGQGLGNTIYFGEGSWLTVV.

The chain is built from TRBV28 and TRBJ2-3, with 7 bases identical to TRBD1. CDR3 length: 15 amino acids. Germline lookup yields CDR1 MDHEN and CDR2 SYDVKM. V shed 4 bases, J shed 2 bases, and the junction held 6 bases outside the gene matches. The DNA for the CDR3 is TGTGCCAGCAGTTCACCGGGACAGCCCACAGATACGCAGTATTTT. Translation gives CASSSPGQPTDTQYF.

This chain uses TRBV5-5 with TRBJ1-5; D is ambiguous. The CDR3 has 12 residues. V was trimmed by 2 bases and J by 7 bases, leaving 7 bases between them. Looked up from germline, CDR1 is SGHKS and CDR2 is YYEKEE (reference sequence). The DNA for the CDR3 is TGTGCCAGCAGCTTCATGGGGCAGCCCCAGCATTTT. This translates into CASSFMGQPQHF.

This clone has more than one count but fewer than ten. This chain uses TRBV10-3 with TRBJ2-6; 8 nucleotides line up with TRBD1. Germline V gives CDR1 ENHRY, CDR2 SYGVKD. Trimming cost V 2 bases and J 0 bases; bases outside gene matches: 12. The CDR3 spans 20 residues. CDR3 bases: TGTGCCATCAGTGAGGGCAGGGGGCGACCCAGACACTCTGGGGCCAACGTCCTGACTTTC. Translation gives CAISEGRGRPRHSGANVLTF.

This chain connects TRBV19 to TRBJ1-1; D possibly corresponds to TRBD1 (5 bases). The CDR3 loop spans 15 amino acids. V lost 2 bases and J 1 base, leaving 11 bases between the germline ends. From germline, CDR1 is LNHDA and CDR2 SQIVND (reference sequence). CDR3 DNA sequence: TGTGCCAGTAGTATACCCGGCAGGGCGAACACTGAAGCTTTCTTT. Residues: CASSIPGRANTEAFF.

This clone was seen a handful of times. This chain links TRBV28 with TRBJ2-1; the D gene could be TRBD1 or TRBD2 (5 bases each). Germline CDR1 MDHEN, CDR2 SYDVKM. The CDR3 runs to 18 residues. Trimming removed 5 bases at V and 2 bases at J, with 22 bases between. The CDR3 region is CASSNFGTALDAYNEQFF. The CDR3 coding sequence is TGTGCCAGCAGTAATTTCGGGACCGCCCTAGACGCCTACAATGAGCAGTTCTTC.

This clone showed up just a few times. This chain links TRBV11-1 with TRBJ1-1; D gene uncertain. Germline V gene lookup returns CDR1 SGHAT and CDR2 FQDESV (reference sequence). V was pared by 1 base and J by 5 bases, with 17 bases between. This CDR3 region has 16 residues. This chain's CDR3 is CASSLGPAPAVTEAFF. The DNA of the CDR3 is TGTGCCAGCAGCTTAGGCCCGGCGCCAGCGGTTACTGAAGCTTTCTTT. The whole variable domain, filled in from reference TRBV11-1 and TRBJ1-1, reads EAEVAQSPRYKITEKSQAVAFWCDPISGHATLYWYRQILGQGPELLVQFQDESVVDDSQLPKDRFSAERLKGVDSTLKIQPAELGDSAMYLCASSLGPAPAVTEAFFGQGTRLTVV.

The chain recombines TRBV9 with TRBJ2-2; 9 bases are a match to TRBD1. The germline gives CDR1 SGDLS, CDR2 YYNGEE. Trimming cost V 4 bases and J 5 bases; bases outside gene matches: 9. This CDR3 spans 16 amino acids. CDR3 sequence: CASSHTGQGRTGELFF. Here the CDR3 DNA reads TGTGCCAGCAGCCATACGGGACAGGGTAGGACCGGGGAGCTGTTTTTT.